This TCR beta chain was profiled in a study of vaccination effects on CD4 cells after COVID-19. Study findings and constraints: At late timepoints after vaccination, vaccine- and infection-induced clones shrank markedly. Healthy vaccinees had only 1 of 255 vaccine-induced clones cross-react with common cold coronaviruses.

TCRdb's table, derived via immunoSEQ multiplex PCR, lists solely in-frame clones and lacks some. This table holds tens of thousands of clones, 70% found once. The ends were cut back, 4 bases at V and 4 bases at J, with 11 bases in the middle. The germline CDR1 and CDR2 sequences are GTSNPN and SVGIG (reference sequence). This CDR3 region has 12 residues. Notes on this clone: Antigen unknown.

Expansion with viral peptide pools was applied to antigen-specific CD4+ T cells by the ViraFEST assay prior to sequencing. At the end of over 8 days of culture, CD4+ T cells were isolated. Cultures of roughly 2 million PBMC per well contained approximately 10 IU/ml IL-2 plus 10 ug/ml peptides. The chain combines TRBV30 with TRBJ2-7; D is ambiguous. The sample consisted of CD4+ T cells from PBMCs cultured with HCoV-229E spike peptides, taken before COVID-19 vaccination. This receptor was obtained from a human donor who received a COVID-19 vaccine. The chain's CDR3 is CAWKGLGYEQYF. As DNA, the CDR3 is TGTGCCTGGAAAGGGCTCGGATACGAGCAGTACTTC.